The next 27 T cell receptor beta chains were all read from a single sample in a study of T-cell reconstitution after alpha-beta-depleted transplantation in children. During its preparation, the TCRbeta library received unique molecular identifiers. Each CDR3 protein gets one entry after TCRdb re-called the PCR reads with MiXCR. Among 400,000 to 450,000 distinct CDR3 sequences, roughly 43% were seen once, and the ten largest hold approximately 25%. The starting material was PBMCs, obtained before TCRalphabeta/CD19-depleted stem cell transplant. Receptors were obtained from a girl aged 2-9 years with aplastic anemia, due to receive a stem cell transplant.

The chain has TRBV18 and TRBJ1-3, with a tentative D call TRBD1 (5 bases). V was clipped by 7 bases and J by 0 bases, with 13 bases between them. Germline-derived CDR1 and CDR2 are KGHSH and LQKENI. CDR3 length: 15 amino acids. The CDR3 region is CASCREIGSGNTIYF. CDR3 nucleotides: TGTGCCAGCTGCAGGGAAATTGGCTCTGGAAACACCATATATTTT.

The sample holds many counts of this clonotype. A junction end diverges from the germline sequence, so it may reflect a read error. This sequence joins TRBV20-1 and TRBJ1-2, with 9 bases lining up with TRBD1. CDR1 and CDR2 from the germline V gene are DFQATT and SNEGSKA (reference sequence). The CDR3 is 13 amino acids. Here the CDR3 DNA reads TGCAGTGCCACCGGGGACAGGGCGGTGGATACGGTCTTC. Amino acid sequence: CSATGDRAVDTVF.

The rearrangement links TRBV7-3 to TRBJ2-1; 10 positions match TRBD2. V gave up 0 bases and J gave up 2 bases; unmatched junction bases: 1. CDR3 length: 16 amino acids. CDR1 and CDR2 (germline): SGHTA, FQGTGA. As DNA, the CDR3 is TGTGCCAGCAGCTTAACGACTAGCGGGCCCTACAATGAGCAGTTCTTC. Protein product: CASSLTTSGPYNEQFF.

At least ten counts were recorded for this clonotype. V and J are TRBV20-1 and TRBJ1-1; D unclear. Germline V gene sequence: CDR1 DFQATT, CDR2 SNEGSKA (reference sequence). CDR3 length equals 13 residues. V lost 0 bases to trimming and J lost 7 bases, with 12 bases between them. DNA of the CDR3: TGCAGTGCTAGAGAACCTCTTGCCCTTGAAGCTTTCTTT. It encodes CSAREPLALEAFF.

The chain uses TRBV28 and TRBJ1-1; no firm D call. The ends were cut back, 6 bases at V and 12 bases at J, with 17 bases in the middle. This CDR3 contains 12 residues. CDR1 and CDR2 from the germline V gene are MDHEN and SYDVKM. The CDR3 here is CASSPLESGSFF. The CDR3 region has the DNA TGTGCCAGCAGCCCCCTTGAGTCAGGCTCTTTCTTT.

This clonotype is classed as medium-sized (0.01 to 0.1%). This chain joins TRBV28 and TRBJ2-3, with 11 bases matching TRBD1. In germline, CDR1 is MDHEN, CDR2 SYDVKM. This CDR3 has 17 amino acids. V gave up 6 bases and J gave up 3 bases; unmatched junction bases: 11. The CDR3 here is CASSHRTGGLGTDTQYF. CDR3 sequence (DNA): TGTGCCAGCAGCCATCGGACAGGGGGCCTTGGAACAGATACGCAGTATTTT.

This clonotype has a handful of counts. This CDR3 reads CASIPGLQRGETQYF. As DNA, the CDR3 is TGTGCCAGCATTCCCGGACTCCAACGGGGAGAGACCCAGTACTTC. V is TRBV25-1 and J is TRBJ2-5; maybe TRBD2 (5 bases). Trimming removed 7 bases from V and 4 bases from J, with 19 bases in between. In germline, CDR1 is MGHDK, CDR2 SYGVNS. The CDR3 extends over 15 amino acids. The entire variable domain, with the rest obtained from reference TRBV25-1 and TRBJ2-5, is as follows: EADIYQTPRYLVIGTGKKITLECSQTMGHDKMYWYQQDPGMELHLIHYSYGVNSTEKGDLSSESTVSRIRTEHFPLTLESARPSHTSQYLCASIPGLQRGETQYFGPGTRLLVL.

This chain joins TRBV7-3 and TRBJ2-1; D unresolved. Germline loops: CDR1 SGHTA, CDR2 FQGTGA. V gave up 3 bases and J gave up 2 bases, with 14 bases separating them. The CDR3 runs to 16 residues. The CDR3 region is CASSLAQSLTYNEQFF. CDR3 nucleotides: TGTGCCAGCAGCTTGGCCCAGTCTCTCACCTACAATGAGCAGTTCTTC.

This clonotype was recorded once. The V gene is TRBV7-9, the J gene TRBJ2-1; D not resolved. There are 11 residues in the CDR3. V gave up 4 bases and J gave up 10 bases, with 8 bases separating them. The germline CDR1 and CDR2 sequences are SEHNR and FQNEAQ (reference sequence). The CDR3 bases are TGTGCCAGCAGCTGGTCCCCCGAGCAGTTCTTC. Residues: CASSWSPEQFF.

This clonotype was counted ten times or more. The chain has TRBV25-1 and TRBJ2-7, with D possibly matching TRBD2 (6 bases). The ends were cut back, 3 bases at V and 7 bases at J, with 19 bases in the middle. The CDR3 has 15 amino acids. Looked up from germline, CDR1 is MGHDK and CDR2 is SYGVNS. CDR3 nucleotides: TGTGCCAGCAGTGACTGGGACTCGAGGGTGGGTGAGCAGTACTTC. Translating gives CASSDWDSRVGEQYF.

The CDR3: CASSYGPSQYF. The CDR3 DNA follows: TGTGCCAGCAGCTATGGACCCTCGCAGTATTTT. This chain connects TRBV5-6 to TRBJ2-3; no clear D gene. CDR1 is SGHDT, CDR2 YYEEEE, per germline. V was cut by 3 bases and J by 10 bases, with 9 bases left in between. The CDR3 spans 11 residues.

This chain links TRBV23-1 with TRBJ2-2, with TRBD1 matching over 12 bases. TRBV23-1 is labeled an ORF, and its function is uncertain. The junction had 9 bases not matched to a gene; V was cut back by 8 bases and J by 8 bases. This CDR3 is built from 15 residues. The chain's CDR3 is CASRGTGGAEGELFF. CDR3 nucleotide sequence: TGCGCCAGCCGAGGGACAGGGGGCGCTGAGGGGGAGCTGTTTTTT.

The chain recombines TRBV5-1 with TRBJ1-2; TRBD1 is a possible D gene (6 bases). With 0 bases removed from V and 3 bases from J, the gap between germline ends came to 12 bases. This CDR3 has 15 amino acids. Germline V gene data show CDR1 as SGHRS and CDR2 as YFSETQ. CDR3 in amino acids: CASSLVRGRDYGYTF. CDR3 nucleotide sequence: TGCGCCAGCAGCTTGGTTCGGGGGCGCGACTATGGCTACACCTTC. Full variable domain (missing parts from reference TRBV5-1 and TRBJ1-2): KAGVTQTPRYLIKTRGQQVTLSCSPISGHRSVSWYQQTPGQGLQFLFEYFSETQRNKGNFPGRFSGRQFSNSRSEMNVSTLELGDSALYLCASSLVRGRDYGYTFGSGTRLTVV.

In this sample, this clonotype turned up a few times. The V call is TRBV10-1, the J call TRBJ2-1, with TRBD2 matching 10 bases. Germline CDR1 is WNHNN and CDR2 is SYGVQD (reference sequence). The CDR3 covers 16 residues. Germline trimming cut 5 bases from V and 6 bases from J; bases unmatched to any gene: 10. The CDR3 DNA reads TGCGCCAGCAGTCCTATAGCGGGAGGAATGGGCAATGAGCAGTTCTTC. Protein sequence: CASSPIAGGMGNEQFF.

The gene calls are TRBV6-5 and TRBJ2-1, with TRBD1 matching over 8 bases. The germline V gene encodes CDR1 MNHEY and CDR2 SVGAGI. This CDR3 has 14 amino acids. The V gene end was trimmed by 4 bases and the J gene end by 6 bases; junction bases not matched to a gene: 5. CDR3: CASSWRQGRNEQFF. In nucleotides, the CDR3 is TGTGCCAGCAGTTGGAGACAGGGGCGCAATGAGCAGTTCTTC.

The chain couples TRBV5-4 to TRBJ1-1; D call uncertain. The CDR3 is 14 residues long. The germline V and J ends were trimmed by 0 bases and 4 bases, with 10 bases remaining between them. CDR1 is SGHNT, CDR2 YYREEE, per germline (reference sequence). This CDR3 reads CASSLDPGSTEAFF. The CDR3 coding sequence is TGTGCCAGCAGCTTGGACCCGGGGAGCACTGAAGCTTTCTTT.

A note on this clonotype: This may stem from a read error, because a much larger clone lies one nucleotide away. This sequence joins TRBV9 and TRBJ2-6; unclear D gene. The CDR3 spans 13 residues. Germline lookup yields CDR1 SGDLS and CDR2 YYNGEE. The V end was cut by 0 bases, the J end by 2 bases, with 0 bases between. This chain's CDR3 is CASSVAGANVLTF. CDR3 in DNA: TGTGCCAGCAGCGTAGCTGGGGCCAACGTCCTGACTTTC.

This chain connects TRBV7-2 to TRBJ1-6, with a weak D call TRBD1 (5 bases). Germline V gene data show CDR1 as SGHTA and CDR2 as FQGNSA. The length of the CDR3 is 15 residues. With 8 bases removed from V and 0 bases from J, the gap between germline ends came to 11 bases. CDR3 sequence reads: CASQWGSSYNSPLHF. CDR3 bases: TGTGCCAGCCAGTGGGGGAGCTCCTATAATTCACCCCTCCACTTT.

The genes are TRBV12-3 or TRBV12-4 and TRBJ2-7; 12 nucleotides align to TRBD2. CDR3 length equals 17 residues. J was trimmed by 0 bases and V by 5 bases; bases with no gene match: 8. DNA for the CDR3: TGTGCCAGCAGTCCCGGGGGGACTAGCGGGCACTCCTACGAGCAGTACTTC. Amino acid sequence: CASSPGGTSGHSYEQYF.

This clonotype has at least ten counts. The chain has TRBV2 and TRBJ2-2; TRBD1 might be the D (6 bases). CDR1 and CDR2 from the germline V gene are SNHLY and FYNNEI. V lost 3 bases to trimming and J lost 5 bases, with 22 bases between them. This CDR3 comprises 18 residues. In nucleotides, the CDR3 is TGTGCCAGCAGTGAGAGGTTAGCCAGCAGGGGAACTACCGGGGAGCTGTTTTTT. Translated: CASSERLASRGTTGELFF.

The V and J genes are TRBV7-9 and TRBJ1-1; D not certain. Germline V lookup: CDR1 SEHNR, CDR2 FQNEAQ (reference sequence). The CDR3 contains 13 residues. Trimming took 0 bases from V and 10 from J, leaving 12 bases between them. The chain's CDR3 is CASSLAVTHGAFF. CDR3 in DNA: TGTGCCAGCAGCTTAGCGGTGACCCACGGAGCTTTCTTT.

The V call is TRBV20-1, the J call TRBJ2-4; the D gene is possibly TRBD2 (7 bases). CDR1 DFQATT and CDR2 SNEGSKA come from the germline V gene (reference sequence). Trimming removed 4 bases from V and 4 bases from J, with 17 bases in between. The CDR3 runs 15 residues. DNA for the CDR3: TGCAGTGCTATCGACAGAGGGGGGGGAAAAAACATTCAGTACTTC. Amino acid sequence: CSAIDRGGGKNIQYF.

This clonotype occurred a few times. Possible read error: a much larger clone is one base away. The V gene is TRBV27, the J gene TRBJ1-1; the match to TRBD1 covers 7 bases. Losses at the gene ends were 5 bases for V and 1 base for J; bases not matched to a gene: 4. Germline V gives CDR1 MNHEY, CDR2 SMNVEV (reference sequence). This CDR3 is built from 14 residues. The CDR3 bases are TGTGCCAGCAGTGCCGGGACAGCGAACACTGAAGCTTTCTTT. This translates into CASSAGTANTEAFF.

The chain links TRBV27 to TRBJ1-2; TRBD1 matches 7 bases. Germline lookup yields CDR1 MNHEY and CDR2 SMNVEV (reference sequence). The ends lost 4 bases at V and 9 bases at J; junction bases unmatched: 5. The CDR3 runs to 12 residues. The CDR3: CASSSGTARYTF. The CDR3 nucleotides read TGTGCCAGCAGTTCGGGGACAGCCCGCTACACCTTC.

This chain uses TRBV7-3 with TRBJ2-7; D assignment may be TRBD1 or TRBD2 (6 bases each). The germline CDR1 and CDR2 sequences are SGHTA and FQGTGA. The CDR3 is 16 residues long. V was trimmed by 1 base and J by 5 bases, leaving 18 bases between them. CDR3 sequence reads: CASSLKGGGVWDEQYF. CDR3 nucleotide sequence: TGTGCCAGCAGCTTAAAGGGGGGCGGGGTGTGGGACGAGCAGTACTTC.

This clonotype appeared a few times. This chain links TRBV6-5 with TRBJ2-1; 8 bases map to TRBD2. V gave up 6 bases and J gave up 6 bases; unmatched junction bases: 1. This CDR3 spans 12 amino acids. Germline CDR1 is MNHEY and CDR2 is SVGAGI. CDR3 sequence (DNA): TGTGCCAGCAGCGGGGGGGCCAATGAGCAGTTCTTC. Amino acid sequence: CASSGGANEQFF.

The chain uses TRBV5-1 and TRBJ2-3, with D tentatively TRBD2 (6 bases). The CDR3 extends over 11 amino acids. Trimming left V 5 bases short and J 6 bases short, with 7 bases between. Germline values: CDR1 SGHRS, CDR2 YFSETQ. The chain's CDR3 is CASREGDTQYF. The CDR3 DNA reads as TGCGCCAGCAGGGAGGGGGATACGCAGTATTTT.